The rows below give T cell receptor beta chains drawn from one sample of a study of T cell repertoires in cytomegalovirus infection. These receptors' targets are unknown. One entry per CDR3 protein results from TCRdb running MiXCR on the reads. The sample records roughly 990,000 distinct CDR3 sequences, about a third being singletons. Sequencing used cultured CD8+ T cells from PBMCs, obtained from culture after CMV antigen stimulation. Source of these receptors: a human donor in good health (CMV status not recorded). Some clones in this sample may be carry-over from other donors' samples. Each CDR3 is given with its conserved first and last residue. D genes are given only for firm matches. Not every row has a clone size; where given, it reads once, few, many or a size class.

>TRBV27|TRBD2|TRBJ2-5|-
CANTSREGETQYF
TGTGCCAACACTTCCCGGGAGGGAGAGACCCAGTACTTC
>TRBV6-5|-|TRBJ1-6|-
CASSYGIGDLNSPLHF
TGTGCCAGCAGTTACGGGATAGGGGACCTTAATTCACCCCTCCACTTT
>TRBV6-6|-|TRBJ1-2|-
CASSYSFSGDGYTF
TGTGCCAGCAGTTACTCATTTTCAGGGGATGGCTACACCTTC
>TRBV7-2|-|TRBJ1-5|many
CASSLWGNQPQHF
TGTGCCAGCAGTTTATGGGGCAATCAGCCCCAGCATTTT
>TRBV7-2|-|TRBJ1-5|many
CASSLGGGSNQPQHF
TGTGCCAGCAGCTTAGGGGGCGGGAGCAATCAGCCCCAGCATTTT
>TRBV12-3/TRBV12-4|-|TRBJ2-6|-
CASSLGESGANVLTF
TGTGCCAGCAGTTTGGGGGAGTCTGGGGCCAACGTCCTGACTTTC
>TRBV7-8|-|TRBJ1-2|-
CASGARHSPYGYTF
TGTGCCAGCGGCGCTAGACACTCACCCTATGGCTACACCTTC
>TRBV4-1|-|TRBJ1-5|-
CASSGGVSNQPQHF
TGCGCCAGCAGCGGTGGGGTCAGCAATCAGCCCCAGCATTTT
>TRBV13|-|TRBJ1-2|-
CASSRGGGNGYTF
TGTGCCAGCAGCCGAGGGGGGGGAAATGGCTACACCTTC
>TRBV7-3|-|TRBJ1-1|-
CASRLRRGVGTEAFF
TGTGCCAGCAGGTTAAGGCGTGGCGTAGGGACTGAAGCTTTCTTT
>TRBV4-1|-|TRBJ1-1|-
CASSQFHPDSQNTEAFF
TGCGCCAGCAGCCAATTCCATCCGGACAGTCAGAACACTGAAGCTTTCTTT
>TRBV6-6|TRBD2|TRBJ2-1|-
CASSYSAGNNEQFF
TGTGCCAGCAGTTACTCAGCGGGAAACAATGAGCAGTTCTTC
>TRBV6-1|TRBD2|TRBJ2-2|few
CASSRGLAGGNTGELFF
TGTGCCAGCAGCCGGGGACTAGCGGGGGGGAACACCGGGGAGCTGTTTTTT
>TRBV27|TRBD2|TRBJ2-1|-
CASTSGAAGSEQFF
TGTGCCAGCACTAGCGGAGCCGCCGGGAGCGAGCAGTTCTTC
>TRBV7-2|-|TRBJ2-2|many
CASSFITAPNTGELFF
TGTGCCAGCAGCTTTATTACCGCTCCGAACACCGGGGAGCTGTTTTTT
>TRBV25-1|-|TRBJ2-1|many
CATSTPRDEQFF
TGTGCCACCTCCACCCCAAGGGATGAGCAGTTCTTC
>TRBV28|TRBD1|TRBJ2-5|few
CASSSVDRVQETQYF
TGTGCCAGCAGTTCCGTGGACAGGGTCCAAGAGACCCAGTACTTC
>TRBV10-3|-|TRBJ1-1|-
CAISVSETKGGAFF
TGTGCCATCAGTGTATCGGAGACTAAGGGTGGAGCTTTCTTT
>TRBV7-6|-|TRBJ1-1|few
CASSPPNTGDEAFF
TGTGCCAGCAGCCCTCCAAATACGGGCGATGAAGCTTTCTTT
>TRBV12-3/TRBV12-4|TRBD2|TRBJ2-1|few
CASSPLAGGPVFF
TGTGCCAGCAGTCCCCTAGCGGGGGGGCCTGTGTTCTTC